The next 13 T cell receptor beta chains were all read from a single sample in a study of cytomegalovirus exposure and HLA in healthy donors. PCR involved 60 Vbeta and 13 Jbeta primers. Sequencing used immunoSEQ multiplex PCR; TCRdb keeps in-frame clones, though not all of them. The table includes around 130,000 clones, around 73% detected once. Input material: PBMCs. The receptors were sampled from a human donor in good health.

The genes are TRBV9 and TRBJ2-1, with 8 bases lining up with TRBD2. The CDR3 has 14 residues. The ends lost 4 bases at V and 7 bases at J; junction bases unmatched: 7. Germline V gene data show CDR1 as SGDLS and CDR2 as YYNGEE. The DNA for the CDR3 is TGTGCCAGCAGCCCCGGGACTAGTCCAAATGAGCAGTTCTTC. Translation gives CASSPGTSPNEQFF.

The chain couples TRBV5-1 to TRBJ2-2; D might be TRBD1 (6 bases). The CDR3 length is 13 residues. Looked up from germline, CDR1 is SGHRS and CDR2 is YFSETQ. Trimming removed 4 bases at V and 5 bases at J, with 9 bases between. The DNA of the CDR3 is TGCGCCAGCAGCCAAAGGGGGACCGGGGAGCTGTTTTTT. Its protein product is CASSQRGTGELFF.

The rearrangement links TRBV15 to TRBJ1-5; TRBD1 matches 10 bases. The CDR3 consists of 18 residues. V gave up 0 bases and J gave up 4 bases; unmatched junction bases: 9. Per germline, CDR1 LNHNV and CDR2 YYDKDF (reference sequence). As DNA, the CDR3 is TGTGCCACCAGCAGAGATTTGACGGGACAGGGGTATAATCAGCCCCAGCATTTT. It translates to CATSRDLTGQGYNQPQHF.

V is TRBV6-1 and J is TRBJ2-5, with D possibly TRBD1 on 6 matching bases. CDR1 is MNHNS and CDR2 is SASEGT in the germline V gene. V lost 6 bases to trimming and J lost 7 bases, with 18 bases between them. The CDR3 extends over 14 amino acids. The CDR3 DNA reads as TGTGCCAGCAGCCCAGAGAGCCCAGGGGTGACCCAGTACTTC. It translates to CASSPESPGVTQYF.

The chain has TRBV6-4 and TRBJ2-1; the match to TRBD2 covers 11 bases. J gave up 6 bases and V 3 bases, and 4 bases lay outside the gene matches. This CDR3 contains 15 residues. Germline CDR1 reads MRHNA; CDR2 reads SNTAGT. The CDR3 sequence is CASSELAGGVNEQFF. The CDR3 nucleotides are TGTGCCAGCAGTGAGCTAGCGGGGGGTGTCAATGAGCAGTTCTTC.

V usage is TRBV29-1 and J usage is TRBJ1-1; D perhaps matches TRBD1 (6 bases). Germline V gene sequence: CDR1 SQVTM, CDR2 ANQGSEA. V lost 6 bases and J 0 bases, leaving 29 bases between the germline ends. The CDR3 runs 19 residues. The CDR3 bases are TGCAGCGTCAAGGACGGGGCGGGGGCCACTCCGTTTATGAACACTGAAGCTTTCTTT. It codes for CSVKDGAGATPFMNTEAFF.

The V gene is TRBV5-4, the J gene TRBJ1-5; D might be TRBD1 (5 bases). The germline V and J ends were trimmed by 0 bases and 7 bases, with 11 bases remaining between them. Per germline, CDR1 SGHNT and CDR2 YYREEE (reference sequence). The CDR3 is 14 amino acids. The CDR3 protein is CASSLGAGDQPQHF. CDR3 DNA sequence: TGTGCCAGCAGCTTGGGGGCGGGGGACCAGCCCCAGCATTTT. The complete variable domain, with remaining parts taken from reference TRBV5-4 and TRBJ1-5, reads ETGVTQSPTHLIKTRGQQVTLRCSSQSGHNTVSWYQQALGQGPQFIFQYYREEENGRGNFPPRFSGLQFPNYSSELNVNALELDDSALYLCASSLGAGDQPQHFGDGTRLSIL.

The V gene is TRBV5-4, the J gene TRBJ2-7; 8 bases agree with TRBD1. This CDR3 comprises 13 residues. The germline CDR1 and CDR2 sequences are SGHNT and YYREEE (reference sequence). V was clipped by 5 bases and J by 5 bases; unmatched bases: 6. CDR3 region: CASSWTGSHEQYF. In DNA, the CDR3 is TGTGCCAGCAGTTGGACAGGGAGCCACGAGCAGTACTTC. The full variable domain, with the rest looked up from reference TRBV5-4 and TRBJ2-7, is ETGVTQSPTHLIKTRGQQVTLRCSSQSGHNTVSWYQQALGQGPQFIFQYYREEENGRGNFPPRFSGLQFPNYSSELNVNALELDDSALYLCASSWTGSHEQYFGPGTRLTVT.

The chain couples TRBV30 to TRBJ2-7; 7 nucleotides agree with TRBD2. CDR1 GTSNPN and CDR2 SVGIG come from the germline V gene (reference sequence). With 0 bases clipped from V and 3 bases from J, the junction kept 14 bases outside the gene matches. The CDR3 totals 17 residues. CDR3 bases: TGTGCCTGGAGTGTCCCCGGGGGGAACATTGGGGACTACGAGCAGTACTTC. Its protein product is CAWSVPGGNIGDYEQYF.

The rearrangement joins TRBV4-2 to TRBJ2-7; TRBD2 is a possible D gene (6 bases). The ends were cut back, 1 base at V and 5 bases at J, with 18 bases in the middle. The CDR3 loop spans 16 amino acids. Germline CDR1 reads LGHNA; CDR2 reads YNFKEQ. The CDR3 DNA reads TGTGCCAGCAGCCAAGGGCCGGGACTTCGAGGGGACGAGCAGTACTTC. It specifies CASSQGPGLRGDEQYF.

This chain's CDR3 is CATSRAHGLAGGRDTQYF. The CDR3, as DNA: TGTGCCACCAGCAGAGCCCACGGACTAGCGGGGGGCAGGGATACGCAGTATTTT. This chain connects TRBV15 to TRBJ2-3; TRBD2 aligns across 14 bases. Unmatched junction bases numbered 9, after V lost 1 base and J lost 6 bases. The CDR3 covers 18 residues. CDR1 is LNHNV, CDR2 YYDKDF, per germline (reference sequence).

This clone was counted a single time. This sequence joins TRBV7-3 and TRBJ1-1; D uncertain. The V gene lost 5 bases and the J gene lost 1 base, with 11 bases spanning the gap. The germline V gene has CDR1 SGHTA and CDR2 FQGTGA. The CDR3 contains 14 residues. The chain's CDR3 is CASSQNPGNTEAFF. The DNA for the CDR3 is TGTGCCAGCAGCCAAAATCCGGGGAACACTGAAGCTTTCTTT.

The chain carries TRBV7-2 and TRBJ2-2; D might be TRBD1 (6 bases). The germline V gene encodes CDR1 SGHTA and CDR2 FQGNSA. V shed 1 base and J shed 4 bases, with 13 bases lying between them. The CDR3 is made up of 16 amino acids. CDR3 loop: CASSLVPGVSTGELFF. The CDR3 DNA follows: TGTGCCAGCAGCTTAGTCCCAGGGGTGAGCACCGGGGAGCTGTTTTTT. Together with reference TRBV7-2 and TRBJ2-2, the CDR3 gives the full variable domain: GAGVSQSPSNKVTEKGKDVELRCDPISGHTALYWYRQSLGQGLEFLIYFQGNSAPDKSGLPSDRFSAERTGGSVSTLTIQRTQQEDSAVYLCASSLVPGVSTGELFFGEGSRLTVL.